The sample holds a few counts of the clone carrying this T cell receptor (beta chain). Its cognate antigen is unknown. Sample-barcoded 5' priming and a J-beta primer mix drove a second PCR of 7 to 11 cycles. Each cDNA was tagged by a template-switch adaptor containing 12 random nucleotides. TCRdb ran MiXCR on the 5' RACE reads and lists one entry per CDR3 protein. The sample has 1,500,000 or so distinct CDR3 sequences; roughly 43% are singletons. This CDR3 spans 13 amino acids. The germline V gene has CDR1 SNHLY and CDR2 FYNNEI. Losses at the gene ends were 9 bases for V and 2 bases for J; bases not matched to a gene: 4. Healthy Caucasians from Russia aged about 6 to 95 served as donors. The data were obtained in a study of blood T cells in healthy people across ages. General study points: Naive CD4+ cell counts and diversity both ran higher in long-lived than in aged donors. Calculation of diversity from one million T cells yielded estimates considered to be underestimates.

The sequence was obtained from a woman aged 18-29 years in good health. V is TRBV2 and J is TRBJ2-7, with TRBD2 identical over 10 bases. Sequencing used blood. Written as DNA, the CDR3 is TGTGCCAGTGGACTAGCGGAGACCTACGAGCAGTACTTC. As protein: CASGLAETYEQYF.